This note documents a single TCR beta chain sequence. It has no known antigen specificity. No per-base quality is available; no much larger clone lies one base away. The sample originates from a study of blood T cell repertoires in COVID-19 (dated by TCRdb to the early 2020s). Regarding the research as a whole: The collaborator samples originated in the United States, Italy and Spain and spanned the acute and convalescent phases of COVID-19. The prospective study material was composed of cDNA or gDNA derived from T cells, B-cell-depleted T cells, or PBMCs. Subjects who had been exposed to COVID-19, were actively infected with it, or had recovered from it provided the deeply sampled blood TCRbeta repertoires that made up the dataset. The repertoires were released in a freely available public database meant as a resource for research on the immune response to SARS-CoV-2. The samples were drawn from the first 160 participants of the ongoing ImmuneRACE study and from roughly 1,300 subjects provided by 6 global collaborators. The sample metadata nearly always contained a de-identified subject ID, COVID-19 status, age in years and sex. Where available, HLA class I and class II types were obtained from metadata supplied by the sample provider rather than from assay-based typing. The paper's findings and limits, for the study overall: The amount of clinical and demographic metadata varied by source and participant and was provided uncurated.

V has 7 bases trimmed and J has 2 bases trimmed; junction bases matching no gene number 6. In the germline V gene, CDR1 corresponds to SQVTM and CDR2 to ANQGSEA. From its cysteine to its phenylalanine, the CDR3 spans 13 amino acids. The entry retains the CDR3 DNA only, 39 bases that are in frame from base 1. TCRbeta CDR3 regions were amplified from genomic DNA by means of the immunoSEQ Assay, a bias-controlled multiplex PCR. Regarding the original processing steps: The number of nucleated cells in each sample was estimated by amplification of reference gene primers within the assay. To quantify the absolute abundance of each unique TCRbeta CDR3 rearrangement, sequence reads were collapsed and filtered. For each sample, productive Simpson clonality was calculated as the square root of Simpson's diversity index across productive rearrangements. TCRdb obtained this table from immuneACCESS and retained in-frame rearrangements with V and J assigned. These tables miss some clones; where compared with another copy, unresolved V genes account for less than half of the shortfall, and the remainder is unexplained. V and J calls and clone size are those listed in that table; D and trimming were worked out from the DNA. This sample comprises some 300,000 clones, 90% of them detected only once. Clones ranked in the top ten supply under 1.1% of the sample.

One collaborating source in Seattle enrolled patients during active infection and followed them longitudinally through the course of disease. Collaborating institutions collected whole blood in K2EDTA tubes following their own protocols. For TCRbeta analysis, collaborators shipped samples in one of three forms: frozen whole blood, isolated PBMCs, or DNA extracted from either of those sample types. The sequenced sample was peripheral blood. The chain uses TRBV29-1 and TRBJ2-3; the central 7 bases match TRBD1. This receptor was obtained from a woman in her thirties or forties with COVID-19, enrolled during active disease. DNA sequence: TGCAGCGCAACGGGACAGCCCACAGATACGCAGTATTTT. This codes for CSATGQPTDTQYF.